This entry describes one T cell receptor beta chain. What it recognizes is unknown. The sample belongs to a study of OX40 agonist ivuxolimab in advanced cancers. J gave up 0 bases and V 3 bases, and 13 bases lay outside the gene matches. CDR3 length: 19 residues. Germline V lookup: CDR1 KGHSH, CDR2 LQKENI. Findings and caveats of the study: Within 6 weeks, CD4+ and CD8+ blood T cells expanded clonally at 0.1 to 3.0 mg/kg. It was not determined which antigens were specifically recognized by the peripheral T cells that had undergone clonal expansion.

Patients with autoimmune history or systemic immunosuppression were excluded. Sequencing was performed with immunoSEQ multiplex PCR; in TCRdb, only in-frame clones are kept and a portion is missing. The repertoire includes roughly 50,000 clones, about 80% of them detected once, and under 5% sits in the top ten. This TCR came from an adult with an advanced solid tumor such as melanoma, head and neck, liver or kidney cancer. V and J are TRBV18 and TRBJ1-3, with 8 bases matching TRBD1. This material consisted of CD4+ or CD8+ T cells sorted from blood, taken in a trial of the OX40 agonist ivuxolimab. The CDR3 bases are TGTGCCAGCTCACCCTCCATTGGGGGACAGGCGGTCTCTGGAAACACCATATATTTT. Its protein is CASSPSIGGQAVSGNTIYF.